Below, one T cell receptor (beta chain) is given with its context. Its antigen remains undetermined. No per-base quality is available; no much larger clone lies one base away. Participants in the prospective study were enrolled through a virtual design, were aged 18 to 89 years, and lived in 20 to 30 United States geographic areas. In the prospective study, participants were assigned to cohorts based on the clinical history participants reported in a screening survey and a study questionnaire. ImmuneRACE Cohort 3 recovered participants were defined by two consecutive negative NP/OP PCR tests, healthcare professional clearance, or symptom resolution. In the prospective study, mobile phlebotomists collected whole blood, serum and a nasopharyngeal or oropharyngeal swab from each participant. Additional blood draws and questionnaires over an approximately two-month period could optionally be provided by prospective study participants. Before DNA extraction, prospective study blood samples were shipped either frozen or at room temperature.

The immunoSEQ Assay, a bias-controlled multiplex PCR, was used to amplify TCRbeta CDR3 regions from genomic DNA. The paper's processing steps were these. Within the assay, amplification of reference gene primers was used to estimate how many nucleated cells each sample contained. To quantify the absolute abundance of each unique TCRbeta CDR3 rearrangement, sequence reads were collapsed and filtered. Productive Simpson clonality was computed per sample as the square root of Simpson's diversity index over productive rearrangements. Here the immuneACCESS table is served through TCRdb, limited to in-frame sequences with V and J called. Missing clones are a known gap in these copies; in checked studies unresolved V genes cover under half, and the rest lacks a known reason. V, J and clone size are taken as reported in that table, and D and trimming were inferred from the DNA itself. The sample records 150,000 to 200,000 clones, roughly 90% of which are singletons. In total, the top ten clones hold approximately 0.77% of the sample.

This sample is drawn from a study of blood T cell repertoires in COVID-19 (dated by TCRdb to the early 2020s). Looking at the study overall: Collaborator samples came from the United States, Italy and Spain and covered acute and convalescent phases of COVID-19. Nearly every sample came with metadata listing a de-identified subject ID, COVID-19 status, age in years and sex. A freely available public database, intended as a resource for researchers studying the immune response to SARS-CoV-2, is where the repertoires were released. Where available, HLA class I and class II types were taken from metadata supplied by the sample provider and were not determined by assay-based typing. Samples came from the ongoing ImmuneRACE study (first 160 participants) plus 1,254 subjects from 6 global collaborators. The material from the prospective study consisted of cDNA or gDNA derived from T cells, B-cell-depleted T cells, or PBMCs. Deeply sampled blood TCRbeta repertoires from subjects exposed to, actively infected with, or recovered from COVID-19 were included in the dataset.

A distance of 11 bases separates the germline ends of V and J, which lose 4 bases and 2 bases respectively. Inclusive of the bounding cysteine and phenylalanine, the CDR3 is 15 residues long. The CDR3 DNA has 45 bases and is translated from base 1. CDR1 is given as LGHDT and CDR2 as YNNKEL, both from the germline V gene (reference sequence). Paper-wide results and their limitations: The amount of clinical and demographic metadata varied by source and participant and was provided uncurated.

This receptor was obtained from a woman aged 18-29 years who had recovered from COVID-19. The chain was built from TRBV3-1 (or the pseudogene TRBV3-2) and TRBJ1-4; the D gene cannot be named for sure. The sample consisted of PBMCs or T cells enriched from blood (not recorded which). The CDR3 reads CASSPTEWTNEKLFF. The DNA sequence is as follows: TGTGCCAGCAGCCCCACAGAGTGGACTAATGAAAAACTGTTTTTT.